These 18 T cell receptor beta chains came from one sample sequenced in a study of a mutant IDH1 vaccine in newly diagnosed glioma. Described time point: baseline, week 1 (first vaccination visit). Treatment: pre-vaccination baseline after standard-of-care therapy. TCRdb's copy holds only in-frame clones and misses some; the assay was immunoSEQ multiplex PCR. The table includes under 65,000 clones, roughly 80% detected once. The material was PBMCs, obtained from a glioma patient treated with radiotherapy, temozolomide or both. Source of these receptors: a young man with glioma.

The chain carries TRBV4-2 and TRBJ1-5, with 7 nucleotides matching TRBD1. This CDR3 contains 15 residues. Germline values: CDR1 LGHNA, CDR2 YNFKEQ. J was trimmed by 3 bases and V by 1 base; bases with no gene match: 3. CDR3 nucleotides: TGTGCCAGCAGCCAAGGCCAGGGGGTCAATCAGCCCCAGCATTTT. It translates to CASSQGQGVNQPQHF.

The chain combines TRBV30 with TRBJ1-5, with 10 bases matching TRBD1. Germline V gene data show CDR1 as GTSNPN and CDR2 as SVGIG (reference sequence). With 3 bases clipped from V and 4 bases from J, the junction kept 9 bases outside the gene matches. The CDR3 spans 16 residues. The CDR3 loop reads CAWSPGQGFWNQPQHF. The CDR3 DNA reads as TGTGCCTGGAGCCCGGGACAGGGGTTTTGGAATCAGCCCCAGCATTTT.

This chain connects TRBV4-1 to TRBJ2-2, with D perhaps TRBD2 (6 bases). Germline V gives CDR1 MGHRA, CDR2 YSYEKL. V was shortened by 4 bases and J by 4 bases, with 22 bases between the two germline ends. The CDR3 totals 18 residues. In DNA, the CDR3 is TGCGCCAGCAGCCCCTTAGTCGGGGGACCTTATGCCACCGGGGAGCTGTTTTTT. The encoded protein is CASSPLVGGPYATGELFF.

This chain connects TRBV29-1 to TRBJ2-1, with a weak D call TRBD1 (5 bases). The CDR3 extends over 17 amino acids. Germline CDR1 and CDR2: SQVTM and ANQGSEA. Trimming took 3 bases from V and 6 from J, leaving 24 bases between them. CDR3 sequence: CSVEHSRRALRVNEQFF. The DNA of the CDR3 is TGCAGCGTTGAGCATTCTCGCAGGGCGCTCCGCGTCAATGAGCAGTTCTTC.

The chain couples TRBV21-1 to TRBJ1-1; the DNA was not used to check the table's D call, TRBD1. TRBV21-1 is a listed pseudogene. The length of the CDR3 is 16 residues. The CDR3 DNA follows: TGTGCCAGCAGCAAAGCGGGACAGGAGACTAACACTGAAGCTTTCTTT. As protein: CASSKAGQETNTEAFF.

The rearrangement links TRBV5-1 to TRBJ1-3; D remains ambiguous. The CDR3 runs 11 residues. The V gene's germline CDR1 is SGHRS and CDR2 YFSETQ. Trimming left V 5 bases short and J 4 bases short, with 4 bases between. CDR3 DNA sequence: TGCGCCAGCAGTACCGGAAACACCATATATTTT. This encodes CASSTGNTIYF.

The J gene is TRBJ2-7, the V gene TRBV6-5; TRBD1 is a possible D gene (6 bases). Trimming removed 5 bases at V and 2 bases at J, with 16 bases between. Germline CDR1 MNHEY, CDR2 SVGAGI. This CDR3 region has 15 residues. CDR3 bases: TGTGCCAGCAGTCAACCCGGGACAAGTACCTACGAGCAGTACTTC. This translates into CASSQPGTSTYEQYF.

This chain links TRBV6-5 with TRBJ1-4, with 12 bases identical to TRBD1. Germline loops: CDR1 MNHEY, CDR2 SVGAGI. J was trimmed by 8 bases and V by 6 bases; bases with no gene match: 7. The length of the CDR3 is 15 residues. CDR3 loop: CASRMTGTGGEKLFF. In nucleotides, the CDR3 is TGTGCCAGCAGGATGACCGGGACAGGGGGCGAAAAACTGTTTTTT.

This chain links TRBV4-1 with TRBJ1-5; D unclear. The CDR3 sequence is 15 residues long. V was cut by 1 base and J by 4 bases, with 11 bases left in between. Germline V gene lookup returns CDR1 MGHRA and CDR2 YSYEKL. The CDR3 spells CASSQGVFNNQPQHF. CDR3 nucleotides: TGCGCCAGCAGCCAAGGGGTTTTCAATAATCAGCCCCAGCATTTT.

The chain is built from TRBV5-4 and TRBJ2-5, with 8 bases matching TRBD1. CDR1 is SGHNT and CDR2 is YYREEE in the germline V gene (reference sequence). This CDR3 has 15 residues. J gave up 3 bases and V 0 bases, and 4 bases lay outside the gene matches. The CDR3 sequence: CASSLGGTGEETQYF. Here the CDR3 DNA reads TGTGCCAGCAGCTTGGGCGGGACAGGAGAAGAGACCCAGTACTTC.

The chain carries TRBV6-5 and TRBJ1-4; tentative D call: TRBD1 (6 bases). The germline V gene encodes CDR1 MNHEY and CDR2 SVGAGI. Between the trimmed V and J ends, which lost 4 bases and 0 bases, there was a span of 9 bases. The CDR3 sequence is 15 residues long. This CDR3 is CASSFGTPTNEKLFF. In DNA, the CDR3 is TGTGCCAGCAGTTTCGGGACACCAACTAATGAAAAACTGTTTTTT.

This chain uses TRBV7-2 with TRBJ2-2; the D is unclear. V lost 1 base and J 1 base, leaving 10 bases between the germline ends. Looked up from germline, CDR1 is SGHTA and CDR2 is FQGNSA. This CDR3 is built from 16 residues. CDR3 loop: CASSLVARLNTGELFF. CDR3 DNA sequence: TGTGCCAGCAGCTTAGTAGCCAGGTTGAACACCGGGGAGCTGTTTTTT.

The chain employs TRBV5-4 and TRBJ1-1; TRBD1 aligns across 9 bases. Germline V gene data show CDR1 as SGHNT and CDR2 as YYREEE (reference sequence). The V and J ends lost 0 bases and 3 bases, in that order; junction bases with no gene match: 9. The CDR3 extends over 17 amino acids. CDR3 nucleotides: TGTGCCAGCAGCTTGGCCAACAGGGGGCGCGGAGACACTGAAGCTTTCTTT. This translates into CASSLANRGRGDTEAFF. The full variable domain, rest sourced from reference TRBV5-4 and TRBJ1-1, is ETGVTQSPTHLIKTRGQQVTLRCSSQSGHNTVSWYQQALGQGPQFIFQYYREEENGRGNFPPRFSGLQFPNYSSELNVNALELDDSALYLCASSLANRGRGDTEAFFGQGTRLTVV.

The chain uses TRBV5-4 and TRBJ2-1; D perhaps matches TRBD2 (5 bases). This CDR3 is 14 amino acids long. In germline, CDR1 is SGHNT, CDR2 YYREEE (reference sequence). The V end lost 0 bases, the J end lost 9 bases, and 13 bases lay between the germline ends. This chain's CDR3 is CASSLGSTAGEQFF. CDR3 sequence (DNA): TGTGCCAGCAGCTTGGGTTCTACCGCGGGTGAGCAGTTCTTC. Supplemented by reference TRBV5-4 and TRBJ2-1, the full variable domain reads ETGVTQSPTHLIKTRGQQVTLRCSSQSGHNTVSWYQQALGQGPQFIFQYYREEENGRGNFPPRFSGLQFPNYSSELNVNALELDDSALYLCASSLGSTAGEQFFGPGTRLTVL.

This clone was detected once. This chain joins TRBV19 and TRBJ2-7; 11 bases are shared with TRBD2. Trimming cost V 5 bases and J 3 bases; bases outside gene matches: 12. The CDR3 consists of 17 residues. CDR1 and CDR2 from the germline V gene are LNHDA and SQIVND (reference sequence). CDR3 sequence reads: CASSPGGLAGGHYEQYF. The CDR3 DNA sequence: TGTGCCAGTAGTCCAGGCGGGCTAGCGGGAGGACACTACGAGCAGTACTTC.

This clone was counted a single time. The CDR3 loop is CAISEPGQGRVDEQFF. CDR3 DNA: TGTGCCATCAGTGAGCCGGGACAGGGTAGGGTCGATGAGCAGTTCTTC. The V gene is TRBV10-3, the J gene TRBJ2-1, with 9 nucleotides matching TRBD1. The J segment lost 8 bases and the V segment lost 2 bases, leaving 10 bases of the junction unmatched. Germline loops: CDR1 ENHRY, CDR2 SYGVKD. The CDR3 sequence is 16 residues long.

This chain connects TRBV19 to TRBJ1-2; D perhaps matches TRBD1 (6 bases). CDR1 LNHDA and CDR2 SQIVND come from the germline V gene (reference sequence). The V end was cut by 5 bases, the J end by 6 bases, with 10 bases between. The length of the CDR3 is 12 residues. For the CDR3, the DNA is TGTGCCAGTAGTTGGGGGCTGGATGGCTACACCTTC. Translation: CASSWGLDGYTF.

The chain combines TRBV6-5 with TRBJ1-3; no clear D gene. The germline gives CDR1 MNHEY, CDR2 SVGAGI. Trimming shortened V by 2 bases and J by 4 bases, and 3 bases separated the two germline ends. The CDR3 loop spans 12 amino acids. CDR3 coding DNA: TGTGCCAGCAGTTACAACGGAAACACCATATATTTT. It encodes CASSYNGNTIYF.